The 11 T cell receptor beta chains presented below share a single source sample, sequenced in a study of shared clonotypes between healthy human individuals. Measured with immunoSEQ multiplex PCR; TCRdb has only the in-frame clones, and not every one. The sample includes 2.5 million or so clones, about 92% of them seen just once. Input material: naive CD4+ T cells sorted from blood. The subset was: CD45RA+ positively selected. The source of these receptors is a young man in good health.

V and J are TRBV27 and TRBJ1-5, with unresolved D. This CDR3 is built from 17 residues. V lost 2 bases to trimming and J lost 1 base, with 15 bases between them. CDR1 MNHEY and CDR2 SMNVEV come from the germline V gene (reference sequence). CDR3 coding DNA: TGTGCCAGCAGTTTAAGGAGGGTGGGGTTCAGCAATCAGCCCCAGCATTTT. This codes for CASSLRRVGFSNQPQHF.

The chain couples TRBV5-1 to TRBJ2-5; 8 bases are shared with TRBD1. CDR1 and CDR2 from the germline V gene are SGHRS and YFSETQ. V shed 4 bases, J shed 8 bases, and the junction held 19 bases outside the gene matches. The CDR3 is 17 amino acids. CDR3 sequence: CASSNSPTGAEGETQYF. CDR3 sequence (DNA): TGCGCCAGCAGCAATTCCCCGACAGGGGCTGAGGGGGAAACCCAGTACTTC.

This chain uses TRBV7-8 with TRBJ1-1, with D perhaps matching TRBD1 (5 bases). Trimming removed 3 bases from V and 1 base from J, with 15 bases in between. Per germline, CDR1 SGHVS and CDR2 FQNEAQ. The CDR3 is 16 amino acids. The CDR3 loop is CASSFPPRTPNTEAFF. The CDR3 DNA sequence: TGTGCCAGCAGCTTCCCTCCGAGGACACCGAACACTGAAGCTTTCTTT.

DNA of the CDR3: TGCGCCAGCACGACCGGGACTAGCGCCCTGGAGCAGTACTTC. It encodes CASTTGTSALEQYF. This chain joins TRBV5-1 and TRBJ2-7, with TRBD2 matching 10 bases. V gave up 6 bases and J gave up 7 bases; unmatched junction bases: 10. The germline V gene has CDR1 SGHRS and CDR2 YFSETQ. There are 14 residues in the CDR3.

V is TRBV4-1 and J is TRBJ1-2; maybe TRBD1 (5 bases). The CDR3 totals 13 residues. V lost 4 bases and J 7 bases, leaving 13 bases between the germline ends. Looked up from germline, CDR1 is MGHRA and CDR2 is YSYEKL. The CDR3 loop reads CASSPSGGFGYTF. The CDR3, as DNA: TGCGCCAGCAGCCCTAGTGGGGGGTTTGGCTACACCTTC.

The rearrangement links TRBV7-9 to TRBJ2-3, with TRBD1 matching 8 bases. Germline V gene data show CDR1 as SEHNR and CDR2 as FQNEAQ (reference sequence). This CDR3 has 17 residues. The V gene end was trimmed by 1 base and the J gene end by 2 bases; junction bases not matched to a gene: 8. The CDR3 DNA sequence: TGTGCCAGCAGCTTAGGGGCCGGGACAGGACCCACAGATACGCAGTATTTT. Translating it yields CASSLGAGTGPTDTQYF.

V usage is TRBV2 and J usage is TRBJ2-3, with D unresolved. The CDR3 consists of 12 residues. In germline, CDR1 is SNHLY, CDR2 FYNNEI. Trimming shortened V by 6 bases and J by 5 bases, and 9 bases separated the two germline ends. The CDR3 sequence is CASSGDIDTQYF. DNA for the CDR3: TGTGCCAGCAGCGGCGACATAGATACGCAGTATTTT.

This clone appeared once. Other DNA sequences within the sample encode an identical CDR3. The chain recombines TRBV5-1 with TRBJ1-4; 12 bases line up with TRBD1. The CDR3 consists of 15 residues. CDR1 is SGHRS, CDR2 YFSETQ, per germline. The J segment lost 8 bases and the V segment lost 0 bases, leaving 2 bases of the junction unmatched. The DNA for the CDR3 is TGCGCCAGCAGCTTGGCCGGGACAGGGGGCGAAAAACTGTTTTTT. This encodes CASSLAGTGGEKLFF.

The rearrangement uses TRBV30 and TRBJ1-6, with 7 bases that match TRBD1. Germline CDR1 reads GTSNPN; CDR2 reads SVGIG (reference sequence). J gave up 8 bases and V 2 bases, and 6 bases lay outside the gene matches. CDR3 size: 14 residues. CDR3 sequence reads: CAWSLDRLYSPLHF. The CDR3 coding sequence is TGTGCCTGGAGTTTGGACAGGCTATATTCACCCCTCCACTTT.

The chain couples TRBV12-5 to TRBJ1-1; the match to TRBD1 covers 8 bases. V was pared by 0 bases and J by 2 bases, with 14 bases of the junction left unmatched. Germline CDR1 and CDR2: LGHNT and FRNRAP. This CDR3 region has 19 residues. The CDR3 region is CASGLVLGQGGGRNTEAFF. CDR3 nucleotide sequence: TGTGCTAGTGGTTTGGTACTAGGACAGGGCGGTGGTCGAAACACTGAAGCTTTCTTT.

The V and J genes are TRBV2 and TRBJ2-1, with TRBD2 matching over 12 bases. Germline CDR1 and CDR2: SNHLY and FYNNEI. This CDR3 is 17 amino acids long. V was clipped by 6 bases and J by 7 bases; unmatched bases: 13. Here the CDR3 reads CASSYIGGLAGGNEQFF. The CDR3 DNA sequence: TGTGCCAGCAGCTACATTGGGGGGCTAGCGGGAGGGAATGAGCAGTTCTTC.